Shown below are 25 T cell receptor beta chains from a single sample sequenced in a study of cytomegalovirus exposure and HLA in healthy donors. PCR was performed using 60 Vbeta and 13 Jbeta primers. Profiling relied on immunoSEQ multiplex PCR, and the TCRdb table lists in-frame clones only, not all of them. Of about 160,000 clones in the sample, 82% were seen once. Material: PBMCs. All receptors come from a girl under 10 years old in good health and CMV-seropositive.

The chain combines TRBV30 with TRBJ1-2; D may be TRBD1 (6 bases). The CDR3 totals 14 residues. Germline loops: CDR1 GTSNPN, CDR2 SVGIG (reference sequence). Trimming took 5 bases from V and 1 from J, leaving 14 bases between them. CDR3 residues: CAWGQIISNYGYTF. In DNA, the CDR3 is TGTGCCTGGGGACAGATCATAAGTAACTATGGCTACACCTTC. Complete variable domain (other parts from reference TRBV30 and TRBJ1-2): SQTIHQWPATLVQPVGSPLSLECTVEGTSNPNLYWYRQAAGRGLQLLFYSVGIGQISSEVPQNLSASRPQDRQFILSSKKLLLSDSGFYLCAWGQIISNYGYTFGSGTRLTVV.

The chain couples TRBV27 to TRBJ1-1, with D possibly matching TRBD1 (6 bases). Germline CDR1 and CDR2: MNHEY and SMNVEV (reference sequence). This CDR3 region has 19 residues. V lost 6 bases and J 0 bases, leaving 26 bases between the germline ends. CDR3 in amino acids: CASRGGPAAGTFLNTEAFF. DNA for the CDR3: TGTGCCAGCAGAGGGGGACCGGCGGCTGGGACCTTTTTGAACACTGAAGCTTTCTTT.

CDR3 residues: CASRRTGIDGYTF. CDR3 DNA sequence: TGTGCCAGCAGGCGGACAGGGATCGATGGCTACACCTTC. The chain uses TRBV2 and TRBJ1-2, with 8 positions matching TRBD1. V lost 6 bases, J lost 6 bases, and 6 bases stayed unmatched. The CDR3 sequence is 13 residues long. Germline CDR1 is SNHLY and CDR2 is FYNNEI.

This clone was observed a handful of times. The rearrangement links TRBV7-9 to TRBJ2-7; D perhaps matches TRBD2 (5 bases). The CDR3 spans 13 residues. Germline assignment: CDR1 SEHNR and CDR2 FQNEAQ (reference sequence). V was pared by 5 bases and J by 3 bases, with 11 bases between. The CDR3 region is CASSHIAGYEQYF. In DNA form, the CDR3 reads TGTGCCAGCAGCCACATCGCGGGCTACGAGCAGTACTTC.

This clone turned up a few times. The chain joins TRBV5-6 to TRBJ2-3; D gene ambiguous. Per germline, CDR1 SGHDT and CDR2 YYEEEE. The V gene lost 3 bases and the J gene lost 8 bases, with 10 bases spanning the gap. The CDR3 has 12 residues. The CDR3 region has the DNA TGTGCCAGCAGCTCTCAGATCCGTACGCAGTATTTT. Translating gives CASSSQIRTQYF.

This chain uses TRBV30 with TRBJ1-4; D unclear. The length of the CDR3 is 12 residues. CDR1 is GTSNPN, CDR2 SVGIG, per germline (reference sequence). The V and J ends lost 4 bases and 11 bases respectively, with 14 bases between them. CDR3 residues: CAWNLRERKLFF. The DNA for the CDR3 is TGTGCCTGGAATCTCCGGGAAAGGAAACTGTTTTTT. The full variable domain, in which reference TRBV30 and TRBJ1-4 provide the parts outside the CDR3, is SQTIHQWPATLVQPVGSPLSLECTVEGTSNPNLYWYRQAAGRGLQLLFYSVGIGQISSEVPQNLSASRPQDRQFILSSKKLLLSDSGFYLCAWNLRERKLFFGSGTQLSVL.

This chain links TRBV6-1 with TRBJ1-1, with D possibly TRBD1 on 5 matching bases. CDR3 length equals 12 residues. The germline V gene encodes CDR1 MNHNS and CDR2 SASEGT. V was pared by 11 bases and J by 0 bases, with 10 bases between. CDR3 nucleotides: TGTGCCGGAGACAGTATGAACACTGAAGCTTTCTTT. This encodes CAGDSMNTEAFF.

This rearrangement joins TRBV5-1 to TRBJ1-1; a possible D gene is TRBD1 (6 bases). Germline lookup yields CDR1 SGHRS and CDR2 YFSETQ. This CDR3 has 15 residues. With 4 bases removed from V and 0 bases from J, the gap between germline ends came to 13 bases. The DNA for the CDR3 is TGCGCCAGCAGCCCTACCGGGACATTGAACACTGAAGCTTTCTTT. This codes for CASSPTGTLNTEAFF.

This chain's CDR3 is CASSRDIYNEQFF. CDR3 DNA: TGCGCCAGCAGCAGGGACATCTACAATGAGCAGTTCTTC. J is TRBJ2-1 and V is TRBV5-1; TRBD1 might be the D (6 bases). The germline V gene has CDR1 SGHRS and CDR2 YFSETQ. The CDR3 loop spans 13 amino acids. The germline V and J ends were trimmed by 4 bases and 3 bases, with 8 bases remaining between them. The whole variable domain, remainder taken from reference TRBV5-1 and TRBJ2-1, is KAGVTQTPRYLIKTRGQQVTLSCSPISGHRSVSWYQQTPGQGLQFLFEYFSETQRNKGNFPGRFSGRQFSNSRSEMNVSTLELGDSALYLCASSRDIYNEQFFGPGTRLTVL.

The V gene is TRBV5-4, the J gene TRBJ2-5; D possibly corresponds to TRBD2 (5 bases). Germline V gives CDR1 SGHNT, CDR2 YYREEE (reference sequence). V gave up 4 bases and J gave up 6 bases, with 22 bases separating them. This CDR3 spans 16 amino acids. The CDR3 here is CASSTVGSGIRKTQYF. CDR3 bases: TGTGCCAGCAGCACTGTTGGATCCGGGATCCGGAAGACCCAGTACTTC.

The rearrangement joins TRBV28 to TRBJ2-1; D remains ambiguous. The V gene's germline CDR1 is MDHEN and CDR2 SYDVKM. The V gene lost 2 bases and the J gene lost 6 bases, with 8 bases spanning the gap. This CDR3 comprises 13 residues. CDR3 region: CASSLTQFNEQFF. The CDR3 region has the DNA TGTGCCAGCAGTTTAACGCAGTTCAATGAGCAGTTCTTC.

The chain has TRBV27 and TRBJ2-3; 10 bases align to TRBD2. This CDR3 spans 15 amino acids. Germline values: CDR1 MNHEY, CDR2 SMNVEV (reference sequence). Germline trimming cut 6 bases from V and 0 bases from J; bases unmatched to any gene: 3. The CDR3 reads CASSWTSGSTDTQYF. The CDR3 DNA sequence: TGTGCCAGCAGCTGGACTAGCGGAAGCACAGATACGCAGTATTTT.

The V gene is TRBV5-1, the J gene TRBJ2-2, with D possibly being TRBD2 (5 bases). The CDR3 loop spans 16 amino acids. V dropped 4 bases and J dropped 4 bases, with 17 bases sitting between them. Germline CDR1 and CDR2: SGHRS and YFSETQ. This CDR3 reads CASSPLTRVSTGELFF. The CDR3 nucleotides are TGCGCCAGCAGCCCCCTCACGAGGGTCAGCACCGGGGAGCTGTTTTTT.

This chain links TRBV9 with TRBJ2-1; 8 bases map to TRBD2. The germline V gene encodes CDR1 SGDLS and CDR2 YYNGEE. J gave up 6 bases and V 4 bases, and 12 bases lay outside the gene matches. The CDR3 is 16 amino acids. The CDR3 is CASSPSGTSFPNEQFF. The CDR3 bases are TGTGCCAGCAGCCCCTCCGGGACTAGTTTTCCCAATGAGCAGTTCTTC.

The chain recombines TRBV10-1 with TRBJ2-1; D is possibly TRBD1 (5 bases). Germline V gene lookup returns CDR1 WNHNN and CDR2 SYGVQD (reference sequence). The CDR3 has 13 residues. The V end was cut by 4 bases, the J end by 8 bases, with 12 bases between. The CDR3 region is CASSGQGRYEQFF. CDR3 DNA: TGCGCCAGCAGTGGGCAGGGTCGATATGAGCAGTTCTTC.

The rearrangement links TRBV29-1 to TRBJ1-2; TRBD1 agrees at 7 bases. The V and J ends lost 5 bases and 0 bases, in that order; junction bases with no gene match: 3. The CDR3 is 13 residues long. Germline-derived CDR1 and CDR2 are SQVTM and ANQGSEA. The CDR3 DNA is TGCAGCGTTTGGACAGGCCCTAACTATGGCTACACCTTC. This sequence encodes CSVWTGPNYGYTF.

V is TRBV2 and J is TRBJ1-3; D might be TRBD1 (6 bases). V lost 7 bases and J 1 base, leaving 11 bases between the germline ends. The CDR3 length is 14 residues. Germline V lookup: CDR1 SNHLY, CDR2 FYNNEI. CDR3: CASKAGVSGNTIYF. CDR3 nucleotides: TGTGCCAGCAAGGCAGGGGTTTCTGGAAACACCATATATTTT.

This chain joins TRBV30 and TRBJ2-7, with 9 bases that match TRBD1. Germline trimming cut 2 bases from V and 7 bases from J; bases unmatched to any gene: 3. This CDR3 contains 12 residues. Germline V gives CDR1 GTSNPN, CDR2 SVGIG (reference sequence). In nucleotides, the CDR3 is TGTGCCTGGAGTCCGACAGGGGGGGAGCAGTACTTC. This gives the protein CAWSPTGGEQYF.

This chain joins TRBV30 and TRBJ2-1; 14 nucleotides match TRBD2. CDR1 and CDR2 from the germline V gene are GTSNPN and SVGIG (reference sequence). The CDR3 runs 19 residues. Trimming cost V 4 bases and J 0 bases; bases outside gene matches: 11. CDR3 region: CAWNPKGTSGSYSYNEQFF. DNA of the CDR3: TGTGCCTGGAATCCCAAAGGGACTAGCGGGAGTTACTCCTACAATGAGCAGTTCTTC.

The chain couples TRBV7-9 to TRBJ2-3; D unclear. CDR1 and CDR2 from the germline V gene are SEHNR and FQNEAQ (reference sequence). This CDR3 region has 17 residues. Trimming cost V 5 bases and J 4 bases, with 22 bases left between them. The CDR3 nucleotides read TGTGCCAGCAGCCCCCTAAACCGGTTCCAAAGCGCAGATACGCAGTATTTT. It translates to CASSPLNRFQSADTQYF.

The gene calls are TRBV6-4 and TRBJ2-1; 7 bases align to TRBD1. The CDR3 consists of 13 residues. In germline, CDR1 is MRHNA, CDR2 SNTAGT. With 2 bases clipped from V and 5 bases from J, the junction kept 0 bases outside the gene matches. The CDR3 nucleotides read TGTGCCAGCAGTGACAGGGGGCACAATGAGCAGTTCTTC. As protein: CASSDRGHNEQFF.

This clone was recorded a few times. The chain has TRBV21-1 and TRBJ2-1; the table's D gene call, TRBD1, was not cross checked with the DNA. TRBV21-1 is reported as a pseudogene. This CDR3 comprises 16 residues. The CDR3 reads CASSPRTGKAGNEQFF. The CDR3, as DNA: TGTGCCAGCAGCCCAAGGACAGGGAAGGCTGGGAATGAGCAGTTCTTC.

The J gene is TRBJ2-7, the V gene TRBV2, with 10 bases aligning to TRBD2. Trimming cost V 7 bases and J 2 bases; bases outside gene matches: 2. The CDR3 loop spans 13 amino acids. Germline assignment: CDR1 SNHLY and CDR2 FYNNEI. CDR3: CASTLAGTYEQYF. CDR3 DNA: TGTGCCAGCACACTAGCGGGGACCTACGAGCAGTACTTC.

The CDR3 spells CASSSTGGTNEKLFF. The CDR3 DNA follows: TGTGCCAGCAGCTCGACAGGGGGCACTAATGAAAAACTGTTTTTT. The V and J genes are TRBV9 and TRBJ1-4; 10 nucleotides match TRBD1. The CDR3 loop spans 15 amino acids. Germline CDR1 reads SGDLS; CDR2 reads YYNGEE. The V segment lost 4 bases and the J segment 2 bases; nucleotides outside the gene matches: 2.

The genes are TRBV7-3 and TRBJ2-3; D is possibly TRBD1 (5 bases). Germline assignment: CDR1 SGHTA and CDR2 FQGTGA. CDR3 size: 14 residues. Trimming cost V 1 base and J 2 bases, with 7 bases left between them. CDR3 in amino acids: CASSLRGLTDTQYF. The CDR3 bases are TGTGCCAGCAGCTTAAGGGGCCTCACAGATACGCAGTATTTT.